This TCR beta chain derives from a study of human CD8 memory T cell subsets. Points from the study as a whole: Sequencing was confined to T cell receptor beta chains in the study. The Chao1 estimates suggested that precursor exhausted T cells were less diverse than stem-like memory T cells.

Generation of TCR beta libraries used UMI-labeled 5' RACE. TCRdb re-called the 5' RACE reads and catalogs CDR3 proteins one per entry, DNA excluded. The sample spans about 18,000 distinct CDR3 sequences; the ten largest clones claim less than 6%. Notes on this clonotype: Antigen unknown.

Germline V gives CDR1 SQVTM, CDR2 ANQGSEA. The CDR3 has 14 amino acids. The source material was CD8+ T cells from PBMCs. This TCR derives from a human donor in good health. The chain recombines TRBV29-1 with TRBJ2-1; TCRdb returns TRBD1, unconfirmable since there is no DNA. The CDR3 loop is CSVGGGATYNEQFF.